Listed below are T cell receptor beta chains from one sample, sequenced in a study of beta chain features in type 1 diabetes. Produced via immunoSEQ multiplex PCR; TCRdb's table is partial and in-frame only. Of 350,000 or so clones in the sample, roughly a fifth are singletons; the top ten hold under 0.055%. The specimen sequenced was naive CD4+ T cells from blood. The receptors were gathered from a woman younger than 30 in good health. The CDR3 runs from the conserved cysteine through the conserved F or W. The order of the fields is J gene, D gene, clone size, V gene, CDR3 DNA, CDR3 protein. The D gene is left open where the match is weak. Size tells how often a clone was seen (once, few, many) or the class of an expanded clone, and some rows leave it out.

TRBJ2-4,NA,few,TRBV5-6,TGTGCCAGCAGCCAGTTGGGGGGATCAGCCAAAAACATTCAGTACTTC,CASSQLGGSAKNIQYF
TRBJ2-7,NA,few,TRBV9,TGTGCCAGCAGCGTAGTAGCGTCCGGCGAGCAGTACTTC,CASSVVASGEQYF
TRBJ1-1,NA,NA,TRBV18,TGTGCCAGCTCACCTTCACAGGACATGGGATTAACTGAAGCTTTCTTT,CASSPSQDMGLTEAFF
TRBJ2-2,NA,NA,TRBV18,TGTGCCAGCTCACCAGCCAGGGCCACCGGGGAGCTGTTTTTT,CASSPARATGELFF
TRBJ2-7,NA,few,TRBV25-1,TGTGCCAGCAGCCGCGGGCTTCAGAGATCCTACGAGCAGTACTTC,CASSRGLQRSYEQYF
TRBJ1-2,NA,few,TRBV30,TGTGCCTGCGGGGACTATGGCTACACCTTC,CACGDYGYTF
TRBJ1-1,TRBD1,few,TRBV9,TGTGCCAGCAGCGTAGAGGCGACAGGGTACACTGAAGCTTTCTTT,CASSVEATGYTEAFF
TRBJ1-1,TRBD1,few,TRBV5-1,TGCGCCAGCAGCCCGGCAGGGGACAGTGGACTGAACACTGAAGCTTTCTTT,CASSPAGDSGLNTEAFF
TRBJ2-5,NA,NA,TRBV10-3,TGTGCCATCAGTGTACGGGGAAAGACCCAGTACTTC,CAISVRGKTQYF
TRBJ2-3,NA,few,TRBV25-1,TGTGCCAGCAGCACAACAGGGACAGATACGCAGTATTTT,CASSTTGTDTQYF
TRBJ2-5,TRBD2,NA,TRBV11-3,TGTGCCAGCAGCTTAGGCCGGAGGGAAGCGGGGAGGCAGACCCAGTACTTC,CASSLGRREAGRQTQYF
TRBJ2-2,TRBD1,NA,TRBV9,TGTGCCAGCAGCGTAGTAGCTTTGGGGACAGGGCCCGGGGAGCTGTTTTTT,CASSVVALGTGPGELFF
TRBJ1-2,TRBD1,NA,TRBV29-1,TGCAGCATTCTCGTGACAGGGGTCCCATATGGCTACACCTTC,CSILVTGVPYGYTF
TRBJ2-3,NA,few,TRBV4-1,TGCGCCAGCAGCCAAGTAGGTCTAGCCGCAGATACGCAGTATTTT,CASSQVGLAADTQYF
TRBJ1-2,NA,NA,TRBV5-1,TGCGCCAGCAGCCGGACGGACAGCGGCTATGGCTACACCTTC,CASSRTDSGYGYTF
TRBJ2-5,NA,NA,TRBV29-1,TGCAGCGTTGAAAAGGCGGGGACAGATGGGGGAAACCAGTACTTC,CSVEKAGTDGGNQYF
TRBJ1-5,TRBD1,few,TRBV10-3,TGTGCCACCAGGACAGGGAGTCATCCCCAGCATTTT,CATRTGSHPQHF
TRBJ2-6,NA,NA,TRBV7-2,TGTGCCAGCAGCTCAAACTCTGGGGCCAACGTCCTGACTTTC,CASSSNSGANVLTF
TRBJ2-3,TRBD1,few,TRBV29-1,TGCAGCGTAGCGGGACAGGGCGCAGATACGCAGTATTTT,CSVAGQGADTQYF
TRBJ1-2,TRBD1,NA,TRBV2,TGTGCCAGCCGGGACAGGGATAACTATGGCTACACCTTC,CASRDRDNYGYTF
TRBJ1-5,NA,once,TRBV28,TGTGCCAGCAGTTTATTGGGACTGAATCAGCCCCAGCATTTT,CASSLLGLNQPQHF
TRBJ1-1,NA,NA,TRBV7-2,TGTGCCAGCAGCTTTTACATGGCTGAAGCTTTCTTT,CASSFYMAEAFF
TRBJ2-7,NA,NA,TRBV5-4,TGTGCCAGCAGCTTGCTAGAGCAGTACTTC,CASSLLEQYF
TRBJ2-7,NA,NA,TRBV5-1,TGCGCCAGCAGCCAGGGATCCCACGAGCAGTACTTC,CASSQGSHEQYF
TRBJ2-5,TRBD2,few,TRBV6-5,TGTGCCAGCAGTCAGGGGAGCGGGAGTATGGAGACCCAGTACTTC,CASSQGSGSMETQYF